This T cell receptor (beta chain) derives from a study of shared clonotypes between healthy human individuals. In the case of this clone: The antigen remains unidentified.

The CDR3 runs 15 residues. V lost 1 base, J lost 1 base, and 8 bases lay in between. The germline V gene encodes CDR1 MNHNY and CDR2 SVGAGI (reference sequence). Clones were sequenced by immunoSEQ multiplex PCR, and TCRdb holds only the in-frame ones, with some missing. The sample yields around 2.1 million clones, about 92% seen once. Terminally differentiated effector memory CD45RA+ cells were excluded by CCR7 positive selection of CD45RO-negative cells. Findings of the study overall: Among non-shared clonotypes, generation probabilities were lower than among those shared by all four donors. Sampling involved blood alone; tissue repertoires likely differ.

The receptor was derived from a man aged 18 to 35 in good health. Some clones in this sample may be carry-over from other donors' samples. The chain combines TRBV6-6 with TRBJ1-5; D is unresolved. The sample was naive CD8+ T cells from PBMCs. CDR3 protein: CASSYLLTSNQPQHF. As DNA, the CDR3 is TGTGCCAGCAGTTACTTATTAACCAGCAATCAGCCCCAGCATTTT.